The TCR beta chain described here comes from a study of regulatory T cells in long-lasting Graves disease. Points from the study as a whole: Rather than thyroid tissue, only peripheral blood underwent study.

The sample's time point: newly diagnosed GD, antithyroid drugs for less than 3 months. From PBMCs, RNA was extracted and then used to make the TCR library. Between the trimmed V and J ends, which lost 5 bases and 4 bases, there was a span of 10 bases. CDR3 length: 13 amino acids. Arm-PCR with iRepertoire HTBI primers amplified the CDR3 regions for these TCR beta libraries. TCRdb redid the calling of the multiplex PCR reads with MiXCR, one entry per CDR3 protein. The sample consists of about 440,000 distinct CDR3 sequences, approximately 16% of them appearing once. On this clonotype itself: Its target is not known.

The sample was also reused in another study, on T cells in Graves' hyperthyroidism and ophthalmopathy.

The rearrangement uses TRBV12-3 or TRBV12-4 and TRBJ2-3, with D possibly being TRBD1 (6 bases). The input for sequencing was peripheral blood mononuclear cells (PBMCs), taken at new diagnosis, from a patient treated with antithyroid drugs. The source of this sequence is a young woman with Graves disease. CDR3 bases: TGTGCCAGCAGTCCAGACAGGTCAGATACGCAGTATTTT. Protein sequence: CASSPDRSDTQYF.